This TCR beta chain was recovered during a study of blood T cell repertoires in COVID-19. Background on the study: The samples span acute and convalescent COVID-19 from the United States, Italy and Spain. PBMCs, B-cell-depleted T cells, or T cells were the source of the cDNA or gDNA that made up the material.

CDR1 SGHRS and CDR2 YFSETQ come from the germline V gene. CDR3 length: 14 amino acids. J lost 3 bases, V lost 4 bases, and 7 bases had no gene match. In the original processing: Estimates of nucleated cell counts were drawn from the amplification of reference gene primers. TCRdb's table, derived via immunoSEQ multiplex PCR, lists solely in-frame clones and lacks some. D and trimming come from the DNA, and the V and J calls and clone size come from that table. The sample has 35,000 to 45,000 clones; less than 90% are singletons. This receptor was identified in a man between 65 and 85 years old with acute or convalescent COVID-19. Sequencing was performed on peripheral blood. The genes are TRBV5-1 and TRBJ2-7, with 7 nucleotides matching TRBD2. CDR3 bases: TGCGCCAGCAGCCCATCTAGCGGAAACTACGAGCAGTACTTC. It specifies CASSPSSGNYEQYF.